The 15 T cell receptor beta chains given below trace back to one sample, sequenced in a study of T cell responses to AZD1222 COVID-19 vaccine. Method: immunoSEQ multiplex PCR; TCRdb's copy keeps in-frame clones and lacks some. The sample records some 90,000 clones, approximately 89% being singletons. Here the sequenced sample was peripheral blood, taken on day 0 of AZD1222 vaccination. Receptor source: an adult in good health.

As to this clone: One end of the junction does not line up with germline, which may come from a read error. The rearrangement links TRBV7-7 to TRBJ2-2, with D perhaps TRBD1 (6 bases). Germline V gene data show CDR1 as SSHAT and CDR2 as FNYEAQ (reference sequence). The CDR3 runs to 14 residues. CDR3 DNA sequence: TGTGCTAGCAGCGCCGGGCAGGGGATGGGGGAGCTGTTTTTT. Its protein product is CASSAGQGMGELFF.

This clone was recorded only once. This chain joins TRBV3-1 (or the pseudogene TRBV3-2) and TRBJ1-2; 8 bases align to TRBD1. Germline CDR1 reads LGHDT; CDR2 reads YNNKEL (reference sequence). The trim removed 6 bases at V and 7 bases at J, leaving 19 bases unmatched. The length of the CDR3 is 17 residues. CDR3 loop: CASRRTGGGSYDRGYTF. CDR3 bases: TGTGCCAGCAGGAGAACAGGGGGTGGATCCTACGATCGTGGCTACACCTTC.

The chain links TRBV7-9 to TRBJ2-2; possible D gene TRBD1, 6 bases. The CDR3 loop spans 15 amino acids. Germline CDR1 is SEHNR and CDR2 is FQNEAQ (reference sequence). Trimming removed 5 bases from V and 3 bases from J, with 13 bases in between. The CDR3 sequence is CASSRQERYTGELFF. The CDR3 region has the DNA TGTGCCAGCAGCAGACAGGAGCGATACACCGGGGAGCTGTTTTTT.

The V call is TRBV6-5, the J call TRBJ1-4; possible D gene TRBD1, 5 bases. The V and J ends lost 6 bases and 8 bases respectively, with 13 bases between them. The germline CDR1 and CDR2 sequences are MNHEY and SVGAGI. CDR3 length: 13 amino acids. CDR3 sequence (DNA): TGTGCCAGCAGAAGGGGATTGCAGGAAAAACTGTTTTTT. It specifies CASRRGLQEKLFF.

This sequence joins TRBV5-6 and TRBJ1-2; no reliable D call. The CDR3 totals 16 residues. Trimming stripped 0 bases from V and 4 bases from J, with 16 bases between. From germline, CDR1 is SGHDT and CDR2 YYEEEE. The CDR3 DNA follows: TGTGCCAGCAGCTTGGATAGTACAAAATTGTTCTATGGCTACACCTTC. This encodes CASSLDSTKLFYGYTF.

The V gene is TRBV10-3, the J gene TRBJ1-1, with D perhaps matching TRBD1 (5 bases). The CDR3 spans 16 residues. CDR1 is ENHRY, CDR2 SYGVKD, per germline. V dropped 5 bases and J dropped 0 bases, with 16 bases sitting between them. The CDR3: CAISPKKGQVNTEAFF. The CDR3 DNA reads TGTGCCATCAGTCCTAAGAAAGGACAAGTGAACACTGAAGCTTTCTTT.

The rearrangement uses TRBV7-9 and TRBJ2-1; no definite D call. V dropped 5 bases and J dropped 4 bases, with 6 bases sitting between them. Germline CDR1 reads SEHNR; CDR2 reads FQNEAQ (reference sequence). CDR3 length equals 12 residues. Here the CDR3 DNA reads TGTGCCAGCAGCCCTACGTACAATGAGCAGTTCTTC. This encodes CASSPTYNEQFF.

The chain has TRBV9 and TRBJ2-3, with D unresolved. Trimming removed 1 base from V and 0 bases from J, with 9 bases in between. The CDR3 has 15 residues. Per germline, CDR1 SGDLS and CDR2 YYNGEE. The DNA of the CDR3 is TGTGCCAGCAGCGTATCACCGGCCAGCACAGATACGCAGTATTTT. It yields the protein CASSVSPASTDTQYF.

The gene calls are TRBV2 and TRBJ1-5; 9 bases align to TRBD1. Germline values: CDR1 SNHLY, CDR2 FYNNEI. Trimming took 5 bases from V and 3 from J; bases not matched to a gene: 8. The CDR3 runs 16 residues. CDR3 sequence (DNA): TGTGCCAGCAGTCGCCTCGGGACAGGGAACAATCAGCCCCAGCATTTT. Protein: CASSRLGTGNNQPQHF.

This rearrangement joins TRBV19 to TRBJ1-5; tentatively, D is TRBD1 (6 bases). CDR1 and CDR2 from the germline V gene are LNHDA and SQIVND (reference sequence). V was trimmed by 0 bases and J by 9 bases, leaving 9 bases between them. The CDR3 is 13 residues long. The CDR3 protein is CASSIEGGRPQHF. The CDR3 DNA follows: TGTGCCAGTAGTATAGAAGGGGGACGGCCCCAGCATTTT.

The chain links TRBV2 to TRBJ2-7; D is undetermined. CDR3 length equals 12 residues. Trimming took off 6 bases at V and 4 bases at J, with 10 bases between the two ends. The germline V gene encodes CDR1 SNHLY and CDR2 FYNNEI. The CDR3 DNA follows: TGTGCCAGCAGCTCCCTAGATTACGAGCAGTACTTC. The encoded protein is CASSSLDYEQYF.

The chain couples TRBV27 to TRBJ1-5, with 7 bases aligning to TRBD1. CDR3 length equals 16 residues. The V gene's germline CDR1 is MNHEY and CDR2 SMNVEV (reference sequence). J was trimmed by 7 bases and V by 5 bases; bases with no gene match: 14. This CDR3 is CASSPRQGASIQPQHF. CDR3 bases: TGTGCCAGCAGTCCTAGACAGGGTGCATCGATCCAGCCCCAGCATTTT.

The chain employs TRBV6-1 and TRBJ2-1; D perhaps matches TRBD1 (5 bases). The CDR3 is 15 amino acids. Germline V gene sequence: CDR1 MNHNS, CDR2 SASEGT. The V gene lost 3 bases and the J gene lost 5 bases, with 14 bases spanning the gap. CDR3 protein: CASSDVGQSNNEQFF. The CDR3 nucleotides are TGTGCCAGCAGTGATGTGGGGCAGTCAAACAATGAGCAGTTCTTC.

The genes are TRBV5-1 and TRBJ2-7, with 11 bases matching TRBD2. This CDR3 has 16 residues. Germline assignment: CDR1 SGHRS and CDR2 YFSETQ. The V and J ends lost 0 bases and 7 bases, in that order; junction bases with no gene match: 9. Written as DNA, the CDR3 is TGCGCCAGCAGCTTGGCCTGGTCTAGCGGGAGGAGTGAGCAGTACTTC. Its translation is CASSLAWSSGRSEQYF.

The chain combines TRBV3-1 (or the pseudogene TRBV3-2) with TRBJ2-7, with TRBD2 matching over 12 bases. V was clipped by 1 base and J by 4 bases; unmatched bases: 5. Germline V gives CDR1 LGHDT, CDR2 YNNKEL (reference sequence). The length of the CDR3 is 16 residues. The CDR3, as DNA: TGTGCCAGCAGCCAAGCGGCTAGCGGGAGGGCTTACGAGCAGTACTTC. Encoded protein: CASSQAASGRAYEQYF.